This is a list of T cell receptor beta chains from one sample in a study of T-cell memory formation after mild COVID-19. TCRdb re-called the 5' RACE reads through MiXCR, storing one row per CDR3 protein. The profile shows approximately 5,000 distinct CDR3 sequences, over 20% of them singletons. Sequenced material: PBMCs or a T cell subset sorted from them (not recorded which). The receptors were sampled from an adult who had mild COVID-19 (a few samples of this study predate the infection). Cell type and time point are not known. CDR3s leave out the opening cysteine and the closing phenylalanine or tryptophan.

CDR3aa: ASSSNINSGVYYNEQF
v_gene: TRBV7-9

CDR3aa: ASSLGGGMPDTQY
v_gene: TRBV7-2

CDR3aa: ASSLGWASGGKDEQY
v_gene: TRBV5-1

CDR3aa: ASSWTGGSYEQY
v_gene: TRBV27

CDR3aa: ASNTGGPYGYT
v_gene: TRBV19

CDR3aa: ASSFTGTGLF
v_gene: TRBV5-1

CDR3aa: ASSVDREYHNEQF
v_gene: TRBV19

CDR3aa: ASSSGTGGYTGELF
v_gene: TRBV5-1

CDR3aa: ASSYSRGSTDTQY
v_gene: TRBV6-5

CDR3aa: SARDLASGGLSTDTQY
v_gene: TRBV20-1

CDR3aa: ASSYLGTEAF
v_gene: TRBV6-2/TRBV6-3

CDR3aa: ASSFGTSGGYNEQF
v_gene: TRBV27